Following are 19 T cell receptor beta chains from one sample sequenced in a study of CD8 T cells in ankylosing spondylitis. TCRdb reanalysed the 5' RACE reads using MiXCR and keeps one entry per CDR3 protein. The sample carries tens of thousands of distinct CDR3 sequences, about a tenth recorded once. Sequencing was carried out using blood, either unsorted or a sorted T cell fraction (not recorded which). The receptor set was obtained from a male donor with ankylosing spondylitis or in good health (not recorded which).

This clonotype was seen at least ten times. The V and J genes are TRBV24-1 and TRBJ2-2; a weak D match, TRBD1 (6 bases). Germline loops: CDR1 KGHDR, CDR2 SFDVKD. The CDR3 runs 15 residues. V was trimmed by 3 bases and J by 3 bases, leaving 10 bases between them. The CDR3 DNA reads TGTGCCACCAGTGATAGTGGACAGCACACCGGGGAGCTGTTTTTT. This translates into CATSDSGQHTGELFF.

This clonotype has a count of ten or more. V usage is TRBV20-1 and J usage is TRBJ2-1; D remains ambiguous. The CDR3 runs 13 residues. Germline V CDR1 and CDR2: DFQATT, SNEGSKA (reference sequence). Trimming cost V 2 bases and J 6 bases, with 11 bases left between them. The CDR3 is CSARWVDGNEQFF. In DNA, the CDR3 is TGCAGTGCTAGATGGGTCGACGGCAATGAGCAGTTCTTC.

This clonotype was observed a handful of times. This chain uses TRBV20-1 with TRBJ2-7; D is perhaps TRBD1 or TRBD2 (6 bases each). Germline V gene sequence: CDR1 DFQATT, CDR2 SNEGSKA (reference sequence). The CDR3 is made up of 14 amino acids. V dropped 1 base and J dropped 2 bases, with 12 bases sitting between them. The CDR3 nucleotides read TGCAGTGCTAGAGTACAGGGAGGCCCCTACGAGCAGTACTTC. Protein: CSARVQGGPYEQYF.

This clonotype was seen many times. CDR3 sequence reads: CASSSPGRGYNEQFF. The CDR3 DNA reads TGTGCCAGCAGTTCCCCAGGGAGGGGCTACAATGAGCAGTTCTTC. V and J are TRBV28 and TRBJ2-1; 7 bases are shared with TRBD2. Germline CDR1 reads MDHEN; CDR2 reads SYDVKM. V lost 4 bases, J lost 3 bases, and 6 bases stayed unmatched. The CDR3 has 15 residues.

This clonotype was observed many times. The chain carries TRBV5-1 and TRBJ1-4; D is undetermined. CDR1 and CDR2 from the germline V gene are SGHRS and YFSETQ. V was cut by 2 bases and J by 8 bases, with 10 bases left in between. The CDR3 contains 13 residues. The CDR3 DNA follows: TGCGCCAGCAGCTTAGCCGGCGGCGAAAAACTGTTTTTT. Translated: CASSLAGGEKLFF.

The chain links TRBV18 to TRBJ2-7; D is undetermined. The length of the CDR3 is 13 residues. V lost 5 bases and J lost 6, with 14 bases in between. Germline V gives CDR1 KGHSH, CDR2 LQKENI. CDR3 bases: TGTGCCAGCTCAACAGACTCCGCCGGCGAGCAGTACTTC. It codes for CASSTDSAGEQYF.

Ten or more counts support this clonotype. The chain links TRBV5-6 to TRBJ2-7; maybe TRBD1 (6 bases). V was pared by 2 bases and J by 7 bases, with 16 bases between. The germline CDR1 and CDR2 sequences are SGHDT and YYEEEE. The CDR3 extends over 14 amino acids. CDR3 DNA sequence: TGTGCCAGCAGCTTTGGGACCGGAAGGGGGGAGCAGTACTTC. Protein: CASSFGTGRGEQYF.

This clonotype was seen repeatedly, ten times or more. The V call is TRBV20-1, the J call TRBJ2-7; possibly TRBD1 for D (6 bases). The V end was cut by 2 bases, the J end by 0 bases, with 14 bases between. Germline CDR1 is DFQATT and CDR2 is SNEGSKA (reference sequence). This CDR3 contains 15 residues. The CDR3 loop reads CSARSVTGPSYEQYF. CDR3 sequence (DNA): TGCAGTGCTAGAAGTGTTACAGGGCCCTCCTACGAGCAGTACTTC.

This clonotype was observed at least ten times. V usage is TRBV6-2 or TRBV6-3 and J usage is TRBJ2-7, with a possible D match to TRBD1 (5 bases). The CDR3 length is 14 residues. V was trimmed by 4 bases and J by 6 bases, leaving 16 bases between them. Per germline, CDR1 MNHEY and CDR2 SVGEGT. The CDR3: CASSSPGPGPEQYF. Here the CDR3 DNA reads TGTGCCAGCAGTTCCCCGGGCCCAGGGCCCGAGCAGTACTTC.

This chain uses TRBV4-1 with TRBJ2-7, with D hard to call. The CDR3 has 15 amino acids. Trimming removed 2 bases at V and 0 bases at J, with 11 bases between. The germline V gene encodes CDR1 MGHRA and CDR2 YSYEKL. This chain's CDR3 is CASSQTAWSSYEQYF. DNA for the CDR3: TGCGCCAGCAGCCAAACCGCATGGAGCTCCTACGAGCAGTACTTC.

A few counts support this clonotype. Germline and junction disagree at one end, which may indicate a read error. The chain employs TRBV12-3 or TRBV12-4 and TRBJ2-7, with 8 bases lining up with TRBD2. The CDR3 extends over 14 amino acids. CDR3 coding DNA: TGTGCCAGCAGTGTAGCGGGGCTCTCCTACGAGCAGTACTTC. It encodes CASSVAGLSYEQYF.

This clonotype is medium-sized within its sample. CDR3 sequence reads: CSGSKGDLGYTF. CDR3 coding DNA: TGCAGCGGTTCGAAGGGGGACCTCGGCTACACCTTC. The V and J genes are TRBV29-1 and TRBJ1-2; D possibly corresponds to TRBD1 (6 bases). The germline gives CDR1 SQVTM, CDR2 ANQGSEA. The CDR3 consists of 12 residues. V was pared by 7 bases and J by 8 bases, with 17 bases between.

This clonotype was recorded many times. V gene TRBV18 combines with J gene TRBJ2-5; TRBD1 matches at 9 bases. Unmatched junction bases numbered 13, after V lost 5 bases and J lost 6 bases. Germline assignment: CDR1 KGHSH and CDR2 LQKENI. The CDR3 extends over 16 amino acids. CDR3 sequence (DNA): TGTGCCAGCTCAAGAGCCGGGACAGGGTTTTCGAAGACCCAGTACTTC. Translated: CASSRAGTGFSKTQYF.

The chain carries TRBV12-3 or TRBV12-4 and TRBJ1-4, with 8 positions matching TRBD1. V lost 6 bases, J lost 8 bases, and 8 bases stayed unmatched. This CDR3 has 14 residues. DNA of the CDR3: TGTGCCAGCAGGGAAGATGGGACAGGAGAAAAACTGTTTTTT. Residues: CASREDGTGEKLFF.

This clonotype was observed at least ten times. The CDR3 spells CSVDYGVGSSGANVLTF. The CDR3, as DNA: TGCAGCGTTGACTACGGGGTGGGAAGCTCTGGGGCCAACGTCCTGACTTTC. The chain joins TRBV29-1 to TRBJ2-6; TRBD2 might be the D (5 bases). Deletions cut 3 bases from V and 0 bases from J, with 15 bases between. There are 17 residues in the CDR3. CDR1 is SQVTM and CDR2 is ANQGSEA in the germline V gene.

In this sample, this clonotype turned up many times. This sequence joins TRBV5-1 and TRBJ2-7, with TRBD2 identical over 8 bases. Germline CDR1 SGHRS, CDR2 YFSETQ. The CDR3 is 16 amino acids. V trimming: 4 bases; J trimming: 2 bases; junction bases outside the gene matches: 11. The CDR3 DNA is TGCGCCAGCAGCCCGGGGATTGGACTAGCAACCTACGAGCAGTACTTC. It translates to CASSPGIGLATYEQYF.

This clonotype was detected ten times or more. The V and J genes are TRBV12-3 or TRBV12-4 and TRBJ2-2, with no clear D. This CDR3 is built from 13 residues. V was trimmed by 3 bases and J by 5 bases, leaving 7 bases between them. Here the CDR3 DNA reads TGTGCCAGCAGTTTTGGACGAACCGGGGAGCTGTTTTTT. It yields the protein CASSFGRTGELFF.

This clonotype was recorded at least ten times. The chain recombines TRBV11-2 with TRBJ2-1, with TRBD2 matching 10 bases. The CDR3 sequence is 17 residues long. Germline V gene data show CDR1 as SGHAT and CDR2 as FQNNGV. Trimming cost V 0 bases and J 0 bases; bases outside gene matches: 2. Written as DNA, the CDR3 is TGTGCCAGCAGCTTAGAAATAGCGGGGGGCTCCTACAATGAGCAGTTCTTC. It is translated as CASSLEIAGGSYNEQFF.

Many counts were recorded for this clonotype. The genes are TRBV5-1 and TRBJ2-7; D is ambiguous. Between the trimmed V and J ends, which lost 1 base and 6 bases, there was a span of 14 bases. There are 14 residues in the CDR3. Germline assignment: CDR1 SGHRS and CDR2 YFSETQ. CDR3 protein: CASSLPKTIGEQYF. The DNA of the CDR3 is TGCGCCAGCAGCTTGCCCAAGACGATCGGCGAGCAGTACTTC.